This T cell receptor (beta chain) was profiled in a study of regulatory T cells in long-lasting Graves disease. With respect to this clonotype: Its target is unknown.

The CDR3 covers 17 residues. The V and J ends lost 3 bases and 3 bases, in that order; junction bases with no gene match: 11. Germline lookup yields CDR1 ENHRY and CDR2 SYGVKD. Time point noted: persistent/refractory GD, antithyroid drugs over 5 years with positive TRAb. The TCR library used RNA extracted from PBMCs. Building the TCR beta libraries relied on iRepertoire HTBI primers, and CDR3 regions underwent Arm-PCR. One entry per CDR3 protein results from TCRdb running MiXCR on the multiplex PCR reads. Seen here are approximately 400,000 distinct CDR3 sequences, roughly 20% observed once, and the top ten hold under 25%. The study, taken as a whole, reports: TCR diversity was lower in persistent Graves' patients (versus newly diagnosed ones). Thyroid tissue was not sampled; only peripheral blood was.

This TCR was recovered from a female donor with Graves disease. The source was peripheral blood mononuclear cells (PBMCs), collected when the disease was refractory, from a patient treated with antithyroid drugs. This rearrangement joins TRBV10-3 to TRBJ1-5, with 7 bases aligning to TRBD1. CDR3 nucleotides: TGTGCCATCAGTGACCTCCGAGACAGGGTGGTCAATCAGCCCCAGCATTTT. This gives the protein CAISDLRDRVVNQPQHF.